A single sample is the source of the 21 T cell receptor beta chains below, sequenced in a study of response to subunit inactivated influenza vaccine. TCRdb re-derived calls from the RT-PCR reads in MiXCR, one entry per CDR3 protein. The sample has 500,000 or so distinct CDR3 sequences, over 9.5% seen once. The input for sequencing was PBMCs from blood, taken roughly 48 days after vaccination. The receptor set was obtained from a man between 45 and 60 years old who received an inactivated influenza vaccine.

This clonotype was seen at least ten times. The CDR3 DNA reads TGTGCCATCAGTGGATTAGCAAGCGAGCAGTACTTC. Protein sequence: CAISGLASEQYF. The rearrangement joins TRBV10-3 to TRBJ2-7, with D hard to call. This CDR3 comprises 12 residues. V was shortened by 4 bases and J by 6 bases, with 10 bases between the two germline ends. Germline V gene data show CDR1 as ENHRY and CDR2 as SYGVKD.

This clonotype was counted ten times or more. The chain joins TRBV5-1 to TRBJ2-3, with D unresolved. The V and J ends lost 7 bases and 6 bases respectively, with 12 bases between them. Germline V lookup: CDR1 SGHRS, CDR2 YFSETQ. This CDR3 spans 12 amino acids. CDR3 loop: CASALKGDTQYF. CDR3 sequence (DNA): TGCGCCAGCGCGCTCAAAGGGGATACGCAGTATTTT.

This clonotype was seen more than once but under ten times. The chain uses TRBV6-5 and TRBJ2-2; a possible D gene is TRBD1 (6 bases). Germline V gene sequence: CDR1 MNHEY, CDR2 SVGAGI. The CDR3 sequence is 15 residues long. V gave up 4 bases and J gave up 0 bases, with 9 bases separating them. CDR3 DNA: TGTGCCAGCAGTTCCCCAGGGGCGAACACCGGGGAGCTGTTTTTT. Its protein product is CASSSPGANTGELFF.

This clonotype was observed a few times. The chain is built from TRBV10-3 and TRBJ2-7, with 10 bases lining up with TRBD1. Germline trimming cut 4 bases from V and 4 bases from J; bases unmatched to any gene: 1. Germline V gene lookup returns CDR1 ENHRY and CDR2 SYGVKD. The CDR3 length is 13 residues. The CDR3 DNA reads as TGTGCCATCAGTGGACAGGGGGCTTACGAGCAGTACTTC. Protein sequence: CAISGQGAYEQYF.

This clonotype was seen repeatedly, ten times or more. J is TRBJ2-5 and V is TRBV20-1, with a weak D call TRBD2 (5 bases). From germline, CDR1 is DFQATT and CDR2 SNEGSKA (reference sequence). The length of the CDR3 is 13 residues. Trimming removed 1 base from V and 0 bases from J, with 6 bases in between. CDR3 amino acids: CSARGGYQETQYF. CDR3 DNA: TGCAGTGCTAGAGGCGGGTACCAAGAGACCCAGTACTTC.

The V and J genes are TRBV4-1 and TRBJ2-7, with D possibly matching TRBD1 (6 bases). In germline, CDR1 is MGHRA, CDR2 YSYEKL. The V and J ends lost 4 bases and 3 bases respectively, with 19 bases between them. The CDR3 contains 16 residues. The CDR3, as DNA: TGCGCCAGCAGCCTCAGGGGCATTTACAACCGCTACGAGCAGTACTTC. As protein: CASSLRGIYNRYEQYF.

As DNA, the CDR3 is TGTGCCAGCAGCGTAAGGGACCCAGCAATCGGCACTGAAGCTTTCTTT. This gives the protein CASSVRDPAIGTEAFF. This sequence joins TRBV9 and TRBJ1-1; possible D gene TRBD1, 5 bases. The CDR3 is 16 amino acids. V lost 1 base, J lost 4 bases, and 17 bases lay in between. CDR1 and CDR2 from the germline V gene are SGDLS and YYNGEE.

This clonotype was seen a single time. The chain employs TRBV3-1 and TRBJ2-4; D unresolved. CDR1 is LGHDT, CDR2 YNNKEL, per germline (reference sequence). V lost 3 bases and J lost 0, with 12 bases in between. The CDR3 consists of 16 residues. CDR3 nucleotide sequence: TGTGCCAGCAGCCAGGGTCGGCAGCTAGCCAAAAACATTCAGTACTTC. It encodes CASSQGRQLAKNIQYF.

CDR3 region: CASSPGLRSSYNEQFF. The CDR3 DNA sequence: TGCGCCAGCAGCCCGGGACTACGGAGCTCCTACAATGAGCAGTTCTTC. The chain links TRBV5-1 to TRBJ2-1, with 7 bases that match TRBD2. The length of the CDR3 is 16 residues. Germline CDR1 SGHRS, CDR2 YFSETQ. With 4 bases clipped from V and 0 bases from J, the junction kept 7 bases outside the gene matches.

This clonotype was seen at least ten times. V gene TRBV4-2 combines with J gene TRBJ2-2; tentative D call: TRBD1 (6 bases). The V gene's germline CDR1 is LGHNA and CDR2 YNFKEQ. The V gene lost 3 bases and the J gene lost 3 bases, with 14 bases spanning the gap. The CDR3 runs to 16 residues. In nucleotides, the CDR3 is TGTGCCAGCAGCCAGGGCAGGGGCGCACACACCGGGGAGCTGTTTTTT. Its translation: CASSQGRGAHTGELFF.

Many counts were recorded for this clonotype. The CDR3 here is CASSEQVYEQYF. CDR3 nucleotide sequence: TGCGCCAGCAGTGAGCAGGTTTACGAGCAGTACTTC. The chain couples TRBV10-2 to TRBJ2-7; no reliable D call. The CDR3 is 12 residues long. CDR1 and CDR2 (germline): WSHSY, SAAADI. With 2 bases removed from V and 4 bases from J, the gap between germline ends came to 6 bases.

This chain joins TRBV12-3 or TRBV12-4 and TRBJ2-1, with 8 bases matching TRBD2. The CDR3 contains 15 residues. The J segment lost 0 bases and the V segment lost 6 bases, leaving 4 bases of the junction unmatched. CDR3 DNA sequence: TGTGCCAGCAGCAGTCGGGGGGGCTCCTACAATGAGCAGTTCTTC. Its protein is CASSSRGGSYNEQFF.

This clonotype was detected ten times or more. This chain uses TRBV5-1 with TRBJ1-5, with D tentatively TRBD1 (6 bases). Germline values: CDR1 SGHRS, CDR2 YFSETQ. Between the trimmed V and J ends, which lost 4 bases and 5 bases, there was a span of 10 bases. CDR3 length: 13 amino acids. Here the CDR3 DNA reads TGCGCCAGCAGCCCGGACAGTTATCAGCCCCAGCATTTT. Protein: CASSPDSYQPQHF.

This clonotype was detected ten times or more. The CDR3 spells CASSFVGGLGGDAYEQYF. CDR3 nucleotides: TGTGCCAGCAGCTTTGTTGGTGGTTTAGGTGGGGACGCCTACGAGCAGTACTTC. The rearrangement uses TRBV5-6 and TRBJ2-7, with D perhaps given as TRBD1 or TRBD2 (5 bases each). CDR1 SGHDT and CDR2 YYEEEE come from the germline V gene. V dropped 2 bases and J dropped 2 bases, with 23 bases sitting between them. CDR3 length equals 18 residues.

The CDR3 DNA reads TGTGCCAGCAGAGGCGGACGAGGGGGCAGCGGGAGAGGCAATGAGCAGTTCTTC. Translated, it gives CASRGGRGGSGRGNEQFF. The gene calls are TRBV9 and TRBJ2-1, with D tentatively TRBD2 (8 bases). Per germline, CDR1 SGDLS and CDR2 YYNGEE. There are 18 residues in the CDR3. V was cut by 5 bases and J by 6 bases, with 27 bases left in between.

The rearrangement joins TRBV5-1 to TRBJ2-3; TRBD2 agrees at 8 bases. The CDR3 extends over 15 amino acids. With V trimmed by 0 bases and J by 4 bases, 4 bases remained unmatched. Germline V lookup: CDR1 SGHRS, CDR2 YFSETQ. The CDR3 here is CASSLAGGLSDTQYF. The CDR3 DNA reads TGCGCCAGCAGCTTGGCGGGGGGGCTGTCAGATACGCAGTATTTT.

The rearrangement links TRBV5-1 to TRBJ2-7, with TRBD1 matching over 9 bases. Germline V gene lookup returns CDR1 SGHRS and CDR2 YFSETQ. There are 16 residues in the CDR3. The ends lost 4 bases at V and 4 bases at J; junction bases unmatched: 12. The CDR3 loop reads CASSDPWGQGIYEQYF. The CDR3 bases are TGCGCCAGCAGCGACCCTTGGGGACAGGGCATTTACGAGCAGTACTTC.

This clonotype was detected many times. V and J are TRBV6-1 and TRBJ1-1, with D maybe TRBD1 (6 bases). V lost 6 bases and J 1 base, leaving 9 bases between the germline ends. The germline V gene encodes CDR1 MNHNS and CDR2 SASEGT. The CDR3 sequence is 13 residues long. CDR3 nucleotide sequence: TGTGCCAGCAGCCGAGGGGGGAACACTGAAGCTTTCTTT. It translates to CASSRGGNTEAFF.

This clonotype was seen many times. The V call is TRBV5-6, the J call TRBJ2-7; 13 bases line up with TRBD2. The germline CDR1 and CDR2 sequences are SGHDT and YYEEEE. Germline trimming cut 3 bases from V and 7 bases from J; bases unmatched to any gene: 10. CDR3 length: 16 residues. The CDR3 DNA reads as TGTGCCAGCAGCTCGGGACTAGCGGGAATCCTTCGGGAGCAGTACTTC. As protein: CASSSGLAGILREQYF.

This clonotype appeared many times. This sequence joins TRBV29-1 and TRBJ2-3, with TRBD2 matching 10 bases. V was pared by 4 bases and J by 1 base, with 2 bases of the junction left unmatched. The CDR3 has 14 amino acids. CDR1 is SQVTM, CDR2 ANQGSEA, per germline. The CDR3 sequence: CSVVAGGRTDTQYF. DNA for the CDR3: TGCAGCGTTGTAGCGGGAGGCCGCACAGATACGCAGTATTTT.

This clonotype was counted only a few times. The CDR3 region has the DNA TGTGCCAGCAGTCCCGGGACTAGCGGCATGTCCTCCTACAATGAGCAGTTCTTC. Translating gives CASSPGTSGMSSYNEQFF. The rearrangement links TRBV12-3 or TRBV12-4 to TRBJ2-1, with TRBD2 matching over 11 bases. This CDR3 is built from 18 residues. The ends lost 5 bases at V and 0 bases at J; junction bases unmatched: 9.